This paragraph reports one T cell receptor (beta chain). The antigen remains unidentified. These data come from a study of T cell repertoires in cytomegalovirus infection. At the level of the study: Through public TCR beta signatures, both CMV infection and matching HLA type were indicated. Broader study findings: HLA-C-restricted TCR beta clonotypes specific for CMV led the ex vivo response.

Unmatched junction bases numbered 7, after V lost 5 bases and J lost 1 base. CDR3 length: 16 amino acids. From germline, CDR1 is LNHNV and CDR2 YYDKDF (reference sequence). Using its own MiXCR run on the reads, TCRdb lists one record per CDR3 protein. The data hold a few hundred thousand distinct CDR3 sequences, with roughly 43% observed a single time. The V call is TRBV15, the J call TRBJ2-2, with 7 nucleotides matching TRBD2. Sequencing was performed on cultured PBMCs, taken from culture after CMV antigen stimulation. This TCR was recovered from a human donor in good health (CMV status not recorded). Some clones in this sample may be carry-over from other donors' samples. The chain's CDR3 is CATSGRGRGNTGELFF. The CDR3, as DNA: TGTGCCACCAGCGGGAGGGGCCGGGGGAACACCGGGGAGCTGTTTTTT.